A single T cell receptor beta chain is shown here with its context. The antigen remains undetermined. The data were taken from a study of CD8+ T cells in alopecia areata. cDNA reverse transcribed from extracted RNA served as the sequencing template. Clones were sequenced by immunoSEQ multiplex PCR, and TCRdb holds only the in-frame ones, with some missing. The profile covers around 290,000 clones, with more than 45% appearing a single time and 1.8% taken by the ten largest. Per germline, CDR1 GTSNPN and CDR2 SVGIG (reference sequence). The CDR3 sequence is 14 residues long. The germline V and J ends were trimmed by 5 bases and 13 bases, with 23 bases remaining between them. Stated treatment: oral pan-JAK inhibitor, 5-10 mg twice daily. Study findings and constraints: Lesional scalp, especially alopecia totalis/universalis, showed higher clonality than normal scalp. Both scalp clonality and the expanded CD8+ clones among the top 100 showed a significant decrease with tofacitinib. In scalp and blood during tofacitinib, many expanded lesional clones persisted.

The source was CD4+ T cells sorted from blood, collected at week 24, from a patient treated with tofacitinib. The genes are TRBV30 and TRBJ1-4; D gene ambiguous. The TCR comes from a human donor with alopecia areata. The CDR3 coding sequence is TGTGCCTGGTCTCCGGGAACAATGGGGTATAGACTGTTTTTT. It translates to CAWSPGTMGYRLFF. Full variable domain (remainder filled in from reference TRBV30 and TRBJ1-4): SQTIHQWPATLVQPVGSPLSLECTVEGTSNPNLYWYRQAAGRGLQLLFYSVGIGQISSEVPQNLSASRPQDRQFILSSKKLLLSDSGFYLCAWSPGTMGYRLFFGSGTQLSVL.